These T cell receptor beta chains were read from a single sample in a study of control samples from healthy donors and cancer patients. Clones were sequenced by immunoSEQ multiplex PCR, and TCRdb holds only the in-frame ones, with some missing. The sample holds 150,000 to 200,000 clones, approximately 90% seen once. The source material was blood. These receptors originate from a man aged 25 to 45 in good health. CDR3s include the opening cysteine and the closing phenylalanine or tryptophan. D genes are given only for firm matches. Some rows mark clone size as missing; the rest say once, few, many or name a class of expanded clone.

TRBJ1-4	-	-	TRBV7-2	CASSLRRGNPSEKLFF	TGTGCCAGCAGCTTACGAAGGGGTAACCCAAGTGAAAAACTGTTTTTT
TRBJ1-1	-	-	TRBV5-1	CASSLAGPGDTEAFF	TGCGCCAGCAGCTTGGCCGGGCCGGGGGACACTGAAGCTTTCTTT
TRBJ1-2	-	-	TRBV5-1	CASSTTPGQYGYTF	TGCGCCAGCAGCACCACTCCCGGGCAGTATGGCTACACCTTC
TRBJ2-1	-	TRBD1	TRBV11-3	CASSFGGDRGVNEQFF	TGTGCCAGCAGCTTCGGCGGGGACAGGGGAGTAAATGAGCAGTTCTTC
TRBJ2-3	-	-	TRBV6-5	CASRSWDNADTQYF	TGTGCCAGCAGGAGCTGGGATAACGCAGATACGCAGTATTTT
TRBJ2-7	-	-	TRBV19	CASSLRASAYEQYF	TGTGCCAGTAGTCTAAGAGCCTCGGCCTACGAGCAGTACTTC
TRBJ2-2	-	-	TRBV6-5	CASSLGGRELFF	TGTGCCAGCAGCCTCGGAGGGAGGGAGCTGTTTTTT
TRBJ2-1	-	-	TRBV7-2	CASSFEAAYNEQFF	TGTGCCAGCAGTTTTGAGGCTGCCTACAATGAGCAGTTCTTC
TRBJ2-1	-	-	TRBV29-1	CSVGPLTYNEQFF	TGCAGCGTTGGTCCCCTCACATACAATGAGCAGTTCTTC
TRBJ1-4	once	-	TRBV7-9	CASSTSGGVEKLFF	TGTGCCAGCAGCACATCTGGGGGGGTTGAAAAACTGTTTTTT
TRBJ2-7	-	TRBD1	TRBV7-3	CASSHGDSSYEQYF	TGTGCCAGCAGCCATGGGGACAGCTCCTACGAGCAGTACTTC
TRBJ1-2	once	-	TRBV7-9	CASRSPSFRDTYGYTF	TGTGCCAGCAGATCACCATCCTTCCGGGACACCTATGGCTACACCTTC
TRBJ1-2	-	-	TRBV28	CASSLRGNGYTF	TGTGCCAGCAGTTTAAGGGGGAACGGCTACACCTTC
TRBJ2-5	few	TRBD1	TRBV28	CASSSDRVVETQYF	TGTGCCAGCAGTTCCGACAGGGTGGTAGAGACCCAGTACTTC
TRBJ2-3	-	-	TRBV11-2	CASSLGKSVTTDTQYF	TGTGCCAGCAGCTTAGGGAAGTCGGTGACCACAGATACGCAGTATTTT
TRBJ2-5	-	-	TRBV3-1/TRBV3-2	CASSGSNLQETQYF	TGTGCCAGCAGTGGGTCTAACCTTCAAGAGACCCAGTACTTC
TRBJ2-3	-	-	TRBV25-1	CASSESTDTQYF	TGTGCCAGCAGTGAAAGCACAGATACGCAGTATTTT
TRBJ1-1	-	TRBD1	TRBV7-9	CASSKWDRASDTEAFF	TGTGCCAGCTCAAAATGGGACAGGGCTTCGGACACTGAAGCTTTCTTT
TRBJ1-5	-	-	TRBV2	CASSEAGNQPQHF	TGTGCCAGCAGTGAAGCGGGAAATCAGCCCCAGCATTTT
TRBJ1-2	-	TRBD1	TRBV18	CASSQDRASNYGYTF	TGTGCCAGCTCGCAAGACAGGGCATCTAACTATGGCTACACCTTC
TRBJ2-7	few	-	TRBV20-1	CSARQGYEQYF	TGCAGTGCTCGGCAGGGATACGAGCAGTACTTC
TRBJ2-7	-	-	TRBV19	CASSKQGRKGSYEQYF	TGTGCCAGTAGTAAACAGGGGAGGAAAGGATCCTACGAGCAGTACTTC
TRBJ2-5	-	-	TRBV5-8	CASSLAGEHQETQYF	TGTGCCAGCAGCTTGGCCGGAGAACACCAAGAGACCCAGTACTTC
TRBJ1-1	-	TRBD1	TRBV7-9	CASSLAGTGVTEAFF	TGTGCCAGCAGCTTAGCCGGGACAGGGGTGACTGAAGCTTTCTTT
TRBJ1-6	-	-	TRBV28	CASSLFREPLHF	TGTGCCAGCAGTTTATTCAGGGAACCCCTCCACTTT
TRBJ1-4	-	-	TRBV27	CASSLTPDGGRKLFF	TGTGCCAGCAGTTTAACCCCGGACGGGGGACGAAAACTGTTTTTT
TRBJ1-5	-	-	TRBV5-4	CASGMGGGNQPQHF	TGTGCCAGCGGAATGGGGGGGGGAAATCAGCCCCAGCATTTT
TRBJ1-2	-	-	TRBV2	CASRDPPGYGYTF	TGTGCCTCCAGGGATCCCCCCGGGTATGGCTACACCTTC
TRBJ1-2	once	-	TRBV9	CASSQQAGRAYGYTF	TGTGCCAGCAGCCAACAGGCGGGGCGAGCCTATGGCTACACCTTC
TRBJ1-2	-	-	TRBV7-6	CASSKLGVEDYTF	TGTGCCAGCAGTAAGCTTGGCGTTGAGGACTACACCTTC
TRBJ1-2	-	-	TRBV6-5	CASTLLLGYTF	TGTGCCAGCACTCTACTTCTTGGCTACACCTTC
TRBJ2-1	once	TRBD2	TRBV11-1	CASSARLAARPVEQFF	TGTGCCAGCAGCGCCAGACTAGCAGCACGACCCGTCGAGCAGTTCTTC
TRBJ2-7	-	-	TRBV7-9	CASSLVNRQLTYEQYF	TGTGCCAGCAGCTTAGTGAATAGGCAGCTCACCTACGAGCAGTACTTC
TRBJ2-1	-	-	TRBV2	CASRPGDIGEQFF	TGTGCCAGCAGACCCGGTGACATCGGTGAGCAGTTCTTC
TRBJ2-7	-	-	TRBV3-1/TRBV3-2	CASSPPLVGYEQYF	TGTGCCAGCAGCCCCCCCCTGGTGGGGTACGAGCAGTACTTC
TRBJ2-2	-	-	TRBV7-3	CASSSSAAGELFF	TGTGCCAGCAGCTCTAGCGCCGCCGGGGAGCTGTTTTTT
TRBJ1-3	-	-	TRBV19	CATSTNSGNTIYF	TGTGCCACCTCTACCAACTCTGGAAACACCATATATTTT
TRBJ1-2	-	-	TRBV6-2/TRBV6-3	CASSYNYGYTF	TGTGCCAGCAGTTACAACTATGGCTACACCTTC
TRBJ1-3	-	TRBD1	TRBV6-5	CASSPGGGGNTIYF	TGTGCCAGCAGTCCAGGGGGAGGTGGAAACACCATATATTTT
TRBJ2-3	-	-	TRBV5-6	CASSLVDTQYF	TGTGCCAGCAGCTTGGTAGATACGCAGTATTTT
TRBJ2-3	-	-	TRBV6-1	CASSDVPGASTDTQYF	TGTGCCAGCAGTGACGTCCCAGGGGCCAGCACAGATACGCAGTATTTT
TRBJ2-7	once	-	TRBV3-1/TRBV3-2	CASSPAGGHEQYF	TGTGCCAGCAGCCCAGCTGGGGGCCACGAGCAGTACTTC
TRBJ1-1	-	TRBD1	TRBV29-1	CSVTGAVTEAFF	TGCAGCGTCACAGGGGCGGTCACTGAAGCTTTCTTT
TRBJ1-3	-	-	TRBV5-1	CASKSSGTASGNTIYF	TGCGCCAGCAAATCATCAGGGACCGCTTCTGGAAACACCATATATTTT
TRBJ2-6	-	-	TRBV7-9	CASSLGRGGTGANVLTF	TGTGCCAGCAGCTTAGGAAGAGGGGGTACTGGGGCCAACGTCCTGACTTTC
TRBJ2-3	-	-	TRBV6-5	CATRWPGGGGDTQYF	TGTGCCACCCGGTGGCCGGGGGGCGGAGGAGATACGCAGTATTTT